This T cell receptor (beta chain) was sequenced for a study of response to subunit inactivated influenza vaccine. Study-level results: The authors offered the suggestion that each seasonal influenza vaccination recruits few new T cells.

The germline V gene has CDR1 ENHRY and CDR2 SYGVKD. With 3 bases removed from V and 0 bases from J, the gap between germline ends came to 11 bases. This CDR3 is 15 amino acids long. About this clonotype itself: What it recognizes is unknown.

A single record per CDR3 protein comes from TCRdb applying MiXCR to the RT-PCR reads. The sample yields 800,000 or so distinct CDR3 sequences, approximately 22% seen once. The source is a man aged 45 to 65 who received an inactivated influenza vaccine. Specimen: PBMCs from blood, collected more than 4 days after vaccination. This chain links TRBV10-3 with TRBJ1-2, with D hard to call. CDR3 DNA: TGTGCCATCAGTGATCTCGGGAAGGCTAACTATGGCTACACCTTC. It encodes CAISDLGKANYGYTF.